Shown below are 27 T cell receptor beta chains from a single sample sequenced in a study of blood T cell repertoires in COVID-19. Measured with immunoSEQ multiplex PCR; TCRdb has only the in-frame clones, and not every one. Among over 20,000 clones listed, more than 70% were seen once. The specimen sequenced was peripheral blood. The receptors shown here come from a human donor in a cohort sampled during active COVID-19.

CDR3 sequence (DNA): TGTGCCAGCAGTTCCCCGGGACAGGGGATAATCTTTACTGAAGCTTTCTTT. The encoded protein is CASSSPGQGIIFTEAFF. V is TRBV28 and J is TRBJ1-1; 10 bases agree with TRBD1. V was pared by 4 bases and J by 5 bases, with 13 bases of the junction left unmatched. The CDR3 is 17 amino acids. From germline, CDR1 is MDHEN and CDR2 SYDVKM. Full variable domain (missing parts from reference TRBV28 and TRBJ1-1): DVKVTQSSRYLVKRTGEKVFLECVQDMDHENMFWYRQDPGLGLRLIYFSYDVKMKEKGDIPEGYSVSREKKERFSLILESASTNQTSMYLCASSSPGQGIIFTEAFFGQGTRLTVV.

V usage is TRBV11-2 and J usage is TRBJ2-2; D is perhaps TRBD2 (5 bases). V was shortened by 5 bases and J by 7 bases, with 20 bases between the two germline ends. Germline V lookup: CDR1 SGHAT, CDR2 FQNNGV. The CDR3 totals 16 residues. The CDR3 is CASSHRGVAPDGELFF. The CDR3 DNA reads TGTGCCAGCAGCCACCGGGGTGTAGCGCCCGACGGGGAGCTGTTTTTT. Together with reference TRBV11-2 and TRBJ2-2, the CDR3 gives the full variable domain: EAGVAQSPRYKIIEKRQSVAFWCNPISGHATLYWYQQILGQGPKLLIQFQNNGVVDDSQLPKDRFSAERLKGVDSTLKIQPAKLEDSAVYLCASSHRGVAPDGELFFGEGSRLTVL.

This rearrangement joins TRBV6-5 to TRBJ1-1, with a possible D match to TRBD1 (6 bases). The V gene's germline CDR1 is MNHEY and CDR2 SVGAGI. V was pared by 9 bases and J by 0 bases, with 8 bases between. The CDR3 loop spans 12 amino acids. The CDR3 here is CASRTVNTEAFF. CDR3 bases: TGTGCCAGTCGGACAGTGAACACTGAAGCTTTCTTT.

The V gene is TRBV15, the J gene TRBJ1-1, with 7 bases fitting TRBD1. With V trimmed by 2 bases and J by 7 bases, 4 bases remained unmatched. The CDR3 has 13 residues. Germline-derived CDR1 and CDR2 are LNHNV and YYDKDF (reference sequence). The DNA for the CDR3 is TGTGCCACCAGCAGACGAGGACAGGTTGAAGCTTTCTTT. This gives the protein CATSRRGQVEAFF. Using reference TRBV15 and TRBJ1-1 for the parts outside the CDR3, the full variable domain is DAMVIQNPRYQVTQFGKPVTLSCSQTLNHNVMYWYQQKSSQAPKLLFHYYDKDFNNEADTPDNFQSRRPNTSFCFLDIRSPGLGDTAMYLCATSRRGQVEAFFGQGTRLTVV.

This chain joins TRBV11-3 and TRBJ2-1; 7 bases match TRBD2. J lost 2 bases, V lost 5 bases, and 12 bases had no gene match. This CDR3 region has 17 residues. CDR1 and CDR2 from the germline V gene are SGHNT and YENEEA. CDR3 in amino acids: CASSQETGLAAYNEQFF. In DNA, the CDR3 is TGTGCCAGCAGCCAAGAAACGGGGCTAGCGGCCTACAATGAGCAGTTCTTC.

This chain joins TRBV19 and TRBJ2-7; 9 bases align to TRBD2. V dropped 3 bases and J dropped 4; count of bases not matched to a gene: 7. The CDR3 totals 15 residues. Germline V gene lookup returns CDR1 LNHDA and CDR2 SQIVND (reference sequence). Written as DNA, the CDR3 is TGTGCCAGTAGTATTGGTCTAGCGGGATTATACGAGCAGTACTTC. Residues: CASSIGLAGLYEQYF.

V usage is TRBV6-6 and J usage is TRBJ2-1, with 9 nucleotides matching TRBD2. Germline lookup yields CDR1 MNHNY and CDR2 SVGAGI (reference sequence). V was clipped by 2 bases and J by 7 bases; unmatched bases: 9. The CDR3 has 16 residues. CDR3 sequence reads: CASSYLELAGRNEQFF. The CDR3 DNA sequence: TGTGCCAGCAGTTACCTCGAGCTAGCGGGAAGGAATGAGCAGTTCTTC.

The chain couples TRBV28 to TRBJ1-3; D perhaps matches TRBD1 (6 bases). From germline, CDR1 is MDHEN and CDR2 SYDVKM. Trimming cost V 5 bases and J 4 bases, with 15 bases left between them. The length of the CDR3 is 15 residues. CDR3 DNA: TGTGCCAGCAGTCCCAACAGGGTACTAGGAAACACCATATATTTT. Its translation: CASSPNRVLGNTIYF.

This rearrangement joins TRBV21-1 to TRBJ2-2; TRBD1 reflects the table's D call only, with no check against the DNA. TRBV21-1 is given as a pseudogene. The CDR3 is 16 residues long. CDR3 sequence: CASSNTPAGNTGELFF. The CDR3 DNA sequence: TGTGCCAGCAGCAATACCCCCGCAGGGAACACCGGGGAGCTGTTTTTT.

V gene TRBV11-2 combines with J gene TRBJ1-1, with 7 bases that match TRBD1. With V trimmed by 1 base and J by 13 bases, 6 bases remained unmatched. This CDR3 comprises 12 residues. Germline CDR1 is SGHAT and CDR2 is FQNNGV. CDR3 residues: CASSLGGQLVFF. Written as DNA, the CDR3 is TGTGCCAGCAGCTTAGGGGGACAGTTAGTTTTCTTT.

The J gene is TRBJ1-5, the V gene TRBV2; no clear D. This CDR3 is built from 14 residues. V was shortened by 4 bases and J by 3 bases, with 10 bases between the two germline ends. Germline V gene sequence: CDR1 SNHLY, CDR2 FYNNEI. The CDR3 spells CASSGETNNQPQHF. DNA for the CDR3: TGTGCCAGCAGTGGCGAAACGAACAATCAGCCCCAGCATTTT.

The chain couples TRBV5-6 to TRBJ2-5, with TRBD1 matching 7 bases. The germline V gene encodes CDR1 SGHDT and CDR2 YYEEEE. V was pared by 4 bases and J by 2 bases, with 5 bases of the junction left unmatched. The CDR3 is 14 residues long. CDR3 residues: CASSQDRLQETQYF. The CDR3 DNA is TGTGCCAGCAGCCAGGACAGGCTGCAAGAGACCCAGTACTTC. The full variable domain, with the rest looked up from reference TRBV5-6 and TRBJ2-5, is DAGVTQSPTHLIKTRGQQVTLRCSPKSGHDTVSWYQQALGQGPQFIFQYYEEEERQRGNFPDRFSGHQFPNYSSELNVNALLLGDSALYLCASSQDRLQETQYFGPGTRLLVL.

This clone has a single count. The chain carries TRBV7-9 and TRBJ2-5, with 7 bases lining up with TRBD1. The CDR3 has 14 amino acids. J was trimmed by 4 bases and V by 5 bases; bases with no gene match: 7. Germline CDR1 SEHNR, CDR2 FQNEAQ (reference sequence). CDR3 in DNA: TGTGCCAGCAGCGGGACAGTCCTTGGAGAGACCCAGTACTTC. Translating gives CASSGTVLGETQYF.

This clone was picked up one time. The chain joins TRBV28 to TRBJ1-4; tentative D call: TRBD1 (5 bases). Germline CDR1 reads MDHEN; CDR2 reads SYDVKM. The CDR3 is 15 residues long. V was clipped by 6 bases and J by 4 bases, with 15 bases between them. The CDR3 spells CASSTPRVLNEKLFF. In nucleotides, the CDR3 is TGTGCCAGCAGCACCCCCAGGGTGCTTAATGAAAAACTGTTTTTT.

This chain uses TRBV9 with TRBJ2-1; 9 nucleotides agree with TRBD1. Germline lookup yields CDR1 SGDLS and CDR2 YYNGEE. The CDR3 is 15 amino acids. V dropped 0 bases and J dropped 6; count of bases not matched to a gene: 4. CDR3 loop: CASSVAGTGFNEQFF. The CDR3 coding sequence is TGTGCCAGCAGCGTAGCCGGGACAGGGTTCAATGAGCAGTTCTTC.

The V gene is TRBV11-2, the J gene TRBJ2-7, with TRBD2 identical over 12 bases. J lost 1 base, V lost 5 bases, and 9 bases had no gene match. This CDR3 contains 17 residues. Germline CDR1 and CDR2: SGHAT and FQNNGV. Here the CDR3 reads CASSGQTGTSGSYEQYF. The CDR3 nucleotides read TGTGCCAGCAGCGGACAAACCGGGACTAGCGGGTCCTACGAGCAGTACTTC.

This clone appeared once. This chain links TRBV20-1 with TRBJ2-3; the D gene is possibly TRBD1 (5 bases). V lost 5 bases, J lost 6 bases, and 9 bases lay in between. This CDR3 comprises 11 residues. Per germline, CDR1 DFQATT and CDR2 SNEGSKA (reference sequence). CDR3 sequence (DNA): TGCAGTGCTCTACAGGTTGATACGCAGTATTTT. Protein: CSALQVDTQYF.

This chain uses TRBV28 with TRBJ2-7; D is unresolved. Trimming left V 6 bases short and J 7 bases short, with 16 bases between. This CDR3 has 13 residues. Per the germline V gene, CDR1 is MDHEN and CDR2 is SYDVKM. The CDR3 DNA reads as TGTGCCAGCAGCCAGACACCGGTAGGTGAGCAGTACTTC. Its protein product is CASSQTPVGEQYF.

The J gene is TRBJ1-1, the V gene TRBV10-3; maybe TRBD1 (6 bases). There are 13 residues in the CDR3. Germline CDR1 reads ENHRY; CDR2 reads SYGVKD. The V end was cut by 8 bases, the J end by 2 bases, with 12 bases between. The CDR3 spells CAIQPQGNTEAFF. The CDR3 DNA is TGTGCCATCCAGCCACAGGGTAACACTGAAGCTTTCTTT.

The chain has TRBV11-2 and TRBJ2-5, with TRBD2 as a possible D gene (6 bases). The V end lost 0 bases, the J end lost 5 bases, and 13 bases lay between the germline ends. The CDR3 extends over 15 amino acids. From germline, CDR1 is SGHAT and CDR2 FQNNGV. The CDR3 spells CASSLEDGLRETQYF. CDR3 nucleotides: TGTGCCAGCAGCTTAGAGGACGGACTACGTGAGACCCAGTACTTC.

This chain joins TRBV2 and TRBJ2-3; 8 bases fit TRBD1. Trimming took 6 bases from V and 14 from J; bases not matched to a gene: 13. Germline loops: CDR1 SNHLY, CDR2 FYNNEI. The CDR3 length is 13 residues. In DNA form, the CDR3 reads TGTGCCAGCAGGCGTACTACAGGGGGAGGATGGTATTTT. Amino acids: CASRRTTGGGWYF.

The chain links TRBV3-1 (or the pseudogene TRBV3-2) to TRBJ2-1; 8 nucleotides align to TRBD1. The V and J ends lost 3 bases and 3 bases, in that order; junction bases with no gene match: 4. There are 15 residues in the CDR3. The V gene's germline CDR1 is LGHDT and CDR2 YNNKEL (reference sequence). The CDR3 is CASSQGGQVYNEQFF. CDR3 bases: TGTGCCAGCAGCCAGGGGGGACAGGTCTACAATGAGCAGTTCTTC.

This sequence joins TRBV3-1 (or the pseudogene TRBV3-2) and TRBJ2-7; the D gene is possibly TRBD2 (5 bases). Trimming took off 6 bases at V and 1 base at J, with 16 bases between the two ends. Per germline, CDR1 LGHDT and CDR2 YNNKEL (reference sequence). The CDR3 covers 15 residues. CDR3 coding DNA: TGTGCCAGCAGTCGACTGTCAGGCGGGTCCTACGAGCAGTACTTC. This encodes CASSRLSGGSYEQYF.

The chain carries TRBV28 and TRBJ1-1; D is perhaps TRBD1 (6 bases). Germline loops: CDR1 MDHEN, CDR2 SYDVKM. The CDR3 is 13 residues long. The V end was cut by 8 bases, the J end by 2 bases, with 12 bases between. The CDR3, as DNA: TGTGCCAGCTCCGGGGGGCTAAACACTGAAGCTTTCTTT. This translates into CASSGGLNTEAFF.

V usage is TRBV5-1 and J usage is TRBJ2-1, with 11 bases lining up with TRBD2. The CDR3 loop spans 14 amino acids. In germline, CDR1 is SGHRS, CDR2 YFSETQ. Trimming took 7 bases from V and 5 from J; bases not matched to a gene: 5. The CDR3 coding sequence is TGCGCCAGCGCCGGGACTAGCGGTGACAATGAGCAGTTCTTC. This translates into CASAGTSGDNEQFF.

The rearrangement links TRBV28 to TRBJ2-7, with 9 positions matching TRBD1. After removal of 4 bases from V and 4 bases from J, the junction contained 5 bases not matched to a gene. This CDR3 has 14 residues. CDR1 and CDR2 (germline): MDHEN, SYDVKM. CDR3 nucleotide sequence: TGTGCCAGCAGTTCGGGACAGGGAATGTACGAGCAGTACTTC. Translating gives CASSSGQGMYEQYF.

The chain couples TRBV6-5 to TRBJ1-1; D call uncertain. V was clipped by 4 bases and J by 2 bases, with 8 bases between them. Germline V gene sequence: CDR1 MNHEY, CDR2 SVGAGI. This CDR3 contains 13 residues. The CDR3 DNA is TGTGCCAGCAGTTCCAGATCTAACACTGAAGCTTTCTTT. Translation: CASSSRSNTEAFF.